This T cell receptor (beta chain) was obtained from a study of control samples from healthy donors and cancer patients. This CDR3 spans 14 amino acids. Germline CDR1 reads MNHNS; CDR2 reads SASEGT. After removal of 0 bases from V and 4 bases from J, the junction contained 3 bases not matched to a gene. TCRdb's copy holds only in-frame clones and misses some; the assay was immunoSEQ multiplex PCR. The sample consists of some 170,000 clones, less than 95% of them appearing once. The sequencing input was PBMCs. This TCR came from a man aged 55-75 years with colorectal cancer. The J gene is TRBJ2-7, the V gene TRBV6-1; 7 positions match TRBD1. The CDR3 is CASSEAVRGYEQYF. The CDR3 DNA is TGTGCCAGCAGTGAAGCTGTCAGGGGGTACGAGCAGTACTTC.